Listed here are 8 T cell receptor beta chains from one sample, sequenced in a study of T cell changes during pregnancy in multiple sclerosis. The assay was immunoSEQ multiplex PCR, and TCRdb's table has in-frame clones only and misses some. Counted here are more than 65,000 clones, roughly 96% occurring once; the ten biggest clones make up more than 0.95%. The sample in question was peripheral blood, obtained in the second trimester of pregnancy. These receptors all come from a female donor with multiple sclerosis, enrolled in a pregnancy study.

V is TRBV2 and J is TRBJ1-5; 7 bases are a match to TRBD1. J gave up 8 bases and V 5 bases, and 12 bases lay outside the gene matches. The CDR3 contains 15 residues. Germline V gene data show CDR1 as SNHLY and CDR2 as FYNNEI. The CDR3 nucleotides are TGTGCCAGCAGTACCCGACAGGGCTATGATGAGCCCCAGCATTTT. This codes for CASSTRQGYDEPQHF.

This chain connects TRBV19 to TRBJ1-2, with D tentatively TRBD1 (6 bases). The CDR3 consists of 15 residues. Trimming shortened V by 8 bases and J by 4 bases, and 20 bases separated the two germline ends. Germline V gene data show CDR1 as LNHDA and CDR2 as SQIVND (reference sequence). CDR3 loop: CASAPRGGGGYGYTF. The CDR3 DNA follows: TGTGCCAGTGCCCCCCGGGGGGGCGGCGGCTATGGCTACACCTTC.

V usage is TRBV5-4 and J usage is TRBJ2-7; D gene unclear. This CDR3 region has 14 residues. Trimming stripped 4 bases from V and 6 bases from J, with 17 bases between. Per the germline V gene, CDR1 is SGHNT and CDR2 is YYREEE (reference sequence). CDR3 bases: TGTGCCAGCAGCGCTCCCGGGTCTCTCGGCGAGCAGTACTTC. The encoded protein is CASSAPGSLGEQYF.

The chain couples TRBV19 to TRBJ2-2; 10 nucleotides match TRBD1. Germline CDR1 is LNHDA and CDR2 is SQIVND (reference sequence). The CDR3 runs to 13 residues. V was pared by 5 bases and J by 10 bases, with 4 bases of the junction left unmatched. The CDR3 sequence: CASSGDRGMELFF. CDR3 DNA: TGTGCCAGTAGTGGGGACAGGGGTATGGAGCTGTTTTTT.

The chain combines TRBV5-4 with TRBJ1-2; TRBD1 aligns across 8 bases. This CDR3 is built from 14 residues. The V gene's germline CDR1 is SGHNT and CDR2 YYREEE (reference sequence). The V segment lost 0 bases and the J segment 4 bases; nucleotides outside the gene matches: 2. CDR3 loop: CASSLAGTGYGYTF. DNA of the CDR3: TGTGCCAGCAGCTTGGCCGGGACAGGCTATGGCTACACCTTC.

The chain recombines TRBV6-6 with TRBJ1-2; D perhaps matches TRBD1 (5 bases). Germline V lookup: CDR1 MNHNY, CDR2 SVGAGI (reference sequence). The V end was cut by 7 bases, the J end by 5 bases, with 8 bases between. The CDR3 contains 11 residues. The CDR3 here is CASKQAYGYTF. The DNA of the CDR3 is TGTGCCAGCAAACAGGCTTATGGCTACACCTTC.

The chain combines TRBV18 with TRBJ1-4, with a weak D call TRBD1 (5 bases). The CDR3 length is 15 residues. V gave up 3 bases and J gave up 0 bases, with 8 bases separating them. Germline V CDR1 and CDR2: KGHSH, LQKENI. CDR3: CASSPQGTTNEKLFF. Written as DNA, the CDR3 is TGTGCCAGCTCACCGCAGGGAACAACTAATGAAAAACTGTTTTTT.

The chain employs TRBV7-6 and TRBJ1-1; D perhaps matches TRBD1 (5 bases). The CDR3 contains 14 residues. V was pared by 5 bases and J by 5 bases, with 15 bases between. Germline assignment: CDR1 SGHVS and CDR2 FNYEAQ. The CDR3, as DNA: TGTGCCAGCAGCGTGACCACAGGTGGGACTGAAGCTTTCTTT. This translates into CASSVTTGGTEAFF.